A single TCR beta chain is shown here with its context. Germline CDR1 and CDR2: MGHRA and YSYEKL. V lost 0 bases and J lost 0; bases outside the gene matches: 9. This CDR3 spans 20 amino acids. These data come from a study of blood T cell repertoires in COVID-19. Study context: Acute-phase and convalescent COVID-19 samples originated in the United States, Italy and Spain.

Resolution of symptoms, clearance, or two negative PCRs was present in recovered Cohort 3 donors. Data came from immunoSEQ multiplex PCR; TCRdb stores just in-frame clones and leaves some out. The table shows roughly 130,000 clones, with about four fifths occurring only once. This receptor was obtained from a man aged 50-60 years who had recovered from COVID-19. Sequenced input: PBMCs or T cells enriched from blood (not recorded which). This chain joins TRBV4-1 and TRBJ2-6, with TRBD1 matching over 9 bases. The DNA for the CDR3 is TGCGCCAGCAGCCAAGAAAACAGGGGGCGAAACCCCTCTGGGGCCAACGTCCTGACTTTC. Amino acid sequence: CASSQENRGRNPSGANVLTF.